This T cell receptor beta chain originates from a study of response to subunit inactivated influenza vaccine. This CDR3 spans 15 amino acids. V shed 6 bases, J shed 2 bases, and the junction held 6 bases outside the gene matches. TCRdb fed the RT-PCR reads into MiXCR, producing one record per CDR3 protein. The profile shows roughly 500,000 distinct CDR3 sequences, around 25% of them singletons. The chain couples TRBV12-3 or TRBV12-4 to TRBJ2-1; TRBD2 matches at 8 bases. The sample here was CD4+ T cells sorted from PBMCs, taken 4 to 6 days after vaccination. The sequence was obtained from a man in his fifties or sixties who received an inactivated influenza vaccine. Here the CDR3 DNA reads TGTGCCAGCAGCCCCGGGACTAGACCCTACAATGAGCAGTTCTTC. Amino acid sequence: CASSPGTRPYNEQFF.